The TCR beta chain described here comes from a study of CD8+CD57+ T cells in acquired aplastic anemia. CDR1 DFQATT and CDR2 SNEGSKA come from the germline V gene (reference sequence). The CDR3 extends over 16 amino acids. V dropped 5 bases and J dropped 2; count of bases not matched to a gene: 11. This clonotype was observed at least ten times. Profiling that covered TCR beta VDJ and CDR3 relied on genomic DNA as its template. TCRdb reprocessed the reads via MiXCR and lists one record per CDR3 protein. This table has more than 250,000 distinct CDR3 sequences, roughly half appearing once. The sample comprised sorted CD4+, CD8+, or CD8+CD57+ T cells (not recorded which) from PBMCs. The sequence derives from a human donor with severe aplastic anemia or a healthy control (not recorded which). The chain has TRBV20-1 and TRBJ2-3; TRBD2 matches 9 bases. CDR3 sequence reads: CSAYRGSGGLTDTQYF. The CDR3 DNA is TGCAGTGCTTACCGGGGTAGCGGGGGCCTCACAGATACGCAGTATTTT.